This T cell receptor beta chain is drawn from a study of T cells expressing NK-cell markers. As for the study in general: Sorted CD3+CD56+NKG2C+, CD3+CD56+NKG2C- and CD3+CD56-NKG2C+ T cells provided the TCR beta repertoires.

One entry per CDR3 protein, without DNA, is what TCRdb gives after re-calling the 5' RACE reads. This repertoire includes 400,000 or so distinct CDR3 sequences. The CDR3 runs 15 residues. From germline, CDR1 is SGHRS and CDR2 YFSETQ. The clonotype was recovered from a woman between 50 and 59 years old in good health. The V and J genes are TRBV5-1 and TRBJ1-5; TCRdb outputs TRBD1, but without DNA this stays unchecked. The specimen sequenced was blood T cells: a sorted CD56 or NKG2C T cell subset, CD4+ or CD8+ T cells, or bulk PBMC T cells (not recorded which). The CDR3: CASSRDPTTDQPQHF.